The 11 T cell receptor beta chains below all came from one sample that was sequenced in a study of blood T cell repertoires in COVID-19. The repertoire was sequenced with immunoSEQ multiplex PCR; TCRdb's copy has only in-frame clones and lacks some. This table holds 250,000 to 300,000 clones, over 80% found once. Sequencing was done on a sample of peripheral blood. Receptors were obtained from a woman in her forties with acute or convalescent COVID-19.

The V and J genes are TRBV6-6 and TRBJ1-4; unclear D gene. V was trimmed by 6 bases and J by 8 bases, leaving 22 bases between them. Germline loops: CDR1 MNHNY, CDR2 SVGAGI (reference sequence). The CDR3 has 16 residues. CDR3 region: CASSRSTGKTGEKLFF. The DNA for the CDR3 is TGTGCCAGCAGCCGTTCTACCGGGAAAACTGGGGAAAAACTGTTTTTT.

The J gene is TRBJ1-5, the V gene TRBV19; 7 bases line up with TRBD1. The CDR3 sequence is 13 residues long. The germline CDR1 and CDR2 sequences are LNHDA and SQIVND (reference sequence). V was clipped by 9 bases and J by 5 bases; unmatched bases: 7. The CDR3 spells CASSDRSHQPQHF. DNA of the CDR3: TGTGCCAGCTCGGACAGGTCACATCAGCCCCAGCATTTT.

This clone has only one observation. V gene TRBV27 combines with J gene TRBJ1-1; D unclear. The CDR3 spans 13 residues. With 2 bases removed from V and 2 bases from J, the gap between germline ends came to 6 bases. CDR1 and CDR2 from the germline V gene are MNHEY and SMNVEV (reference sequence). In DNA form, the CDR3 reads TGTGCCAGCAGTTTAGCGAGAAACACTGAAGCTTTCTTT. Translating it yields CASSLARNTEAFF.

The count of this clone is one. The V and J genes are TRBV7-2 and TRBJ1-4; 7 positions match TRBD1. V lost 5 bases to trimming and J lost 4 bases; unmatched junction nucleotides: 7. There are 15 residues in the CDR3. Germline values: CDR1 SGHTA, CDR2 FQGNSA. For the CDR3, the DNA is TGTGCCAGCAGCACCCTAGGGGGCAGTAATGAAAAACTGTTTTTT. Translated, it gives CASSTLGGSNEKLFF.

The CDR3, as DNA: TGTGCCAGCAGCTTGAGGACTAGCGCTATGAACACCGGGGAGCTGTTTTTT. It encodes CASSLRTSAMNTGELFF. V is TRBV11-2 and J is TRBJ2-2, with 9 nucleotides matching TRBD2. Germline V gene sequence: CDR1 SGHAT, CDR2 FQNNGV. This CDR3 comprises 17 residues. J gave up 1 base and V 3 bases, and 6 bases lay outside the gene matches.

The chain combines TRBV6-4 with TRBJ2-2, with D possibly matching TRBD2 (5 bases). Trimming removed 6 bases at V and 6 bases at J, with 14 bases between. Germline CDR1 MRHNA, CDR2 SNTAGT. The CDR3 has 14 amino acids. This chain's CDR3 is CASRELGNAGELFF. The CDR3 DNA is TGTGCCAGCAGAGAACTAGGTAACGCCGGGGAGCTGTTTTTT.

The chain recombines TRBV5-5 with TRBJ1-2; 7 bases are shared with TRBD1. CDR3 length: 14 amino acids. Unmatched junction bases numbered 6, after V lost 4 bases and J lost 3 bases. Germline CDR1 reads SGHKS; CDR2 reads YYEKEE (reference sequence). In DNA form, the CDR3 reads TGTGCCAGCAGCCCGCTAGGGACAGACTATGGCTACACCTTC. This gives the protein CASSPLGTDYGYTF.

The V call is TRBV6-6, the J call TRBJ1-6, with D tentatively TRBD1 (5 bases). In germline, CDR1 is MNHNY, CDR2 SVGAGI (reference sequence). The CDR3 totals 14 residues. Trimming removed 4 bases from V and 2 bases from J, with 6 bases in between. CDR3 region: CASSSRAYNSPLHF. As DNA, the CDR3 is TGTGCCAGCAGTTCCAGGGCCTATAATTCACCCCTCCACTTT.

V is TRBV10-3 and J is TRBJ2-3; D gene ambiguous. Germline loops: CDR1 ENHRY, CDR2 SYGVKD. This CDR3 has 14 amino acids. The germline V and J ends were trimmed by 11 bases and 0 bases, with 15 bases remaining between them. CDR3 sequence (DNA): TGTGCCGCCCAAGCCGAGGCTAGCACAGATACGCAGTATTTT. Residues: CAAQAEASTDTQYF.

V is TRBV7-3 and J is TRBJ2-1; 9 bases are shared with TRBD2. The V and J ends lost 2 bases and 4 bases, in that order; junction bases with no gene match: 6. CDR1 and CDR2 (germline): SGHTA, FQGTGA. CDR3 length: 16 residues. The CDR3 nucleotides read TGTGCCAGCAGCTTACTTCCAGCGGGGGGATACAATGAGCAGTTCTTC. Its translation is CASSLLPAGGYNEQFF.

The J gene is TRBJ1-2, the V gene TRBV3-1 (or the pseudogene TRBV3-2), with TRBD1 matching 8 bases. The CDR3 runs to 17 residues. V was pared by 2 bases and J by 3 bases, with 11 bases of the junction left unmatched. The germline CDR1 and CDR2 sequences are LGHDT and YNNKEL (reference sequence). The CDR3 nucleotides read TGTGCCAGCAGCCAAAACTTACGGACAGGGAGTGACTATGGCTACACCTTC. Translated: CASSQNLRTGSDYGYTF.